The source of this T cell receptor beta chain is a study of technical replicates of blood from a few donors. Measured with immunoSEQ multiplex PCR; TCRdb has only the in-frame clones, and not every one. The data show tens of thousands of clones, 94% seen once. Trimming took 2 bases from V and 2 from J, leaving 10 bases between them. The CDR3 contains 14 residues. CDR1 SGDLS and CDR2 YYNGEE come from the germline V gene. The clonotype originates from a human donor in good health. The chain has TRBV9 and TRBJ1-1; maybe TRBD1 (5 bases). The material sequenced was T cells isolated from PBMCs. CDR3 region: CASSVSGGNTEAFF. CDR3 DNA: TGTGCCAGCAGCGTCTCGGGGGGAAACACTGAAGCTTTCTTT.